The clone carrying this TCR beta chain turned up a few times. The data derive from a study of blood T cells in healthy people across ages. Donation came from healthy Caucasian individuals in Russia who were aged about 6 to 95. Total RNA was extracted at no less than 6 micrograms per sample. Germline lookup yields CDR1 SNHLY and CDR2 FYNNEI. This CDR3 has 15 amino acids. The V end was cut by 3 bases, the J end by 0 bases, with 12 bases between. With a J-beta primer mix and a sample-barcoded 5' primer, a second PCR ran about 7 to 11 cycles. A tag from a template-switch adaptor with 12 random nucleotides marked each cDNA molecule. TCRdb analysed the 5' RACE reads with MiXCR anew, one entry per CDR3 protein. The table has about 640,000 distinct CDR3 sequences, under 70% seen once.

This sequence was found in a man in his 60s in good health. Sequences were obtained from blood. This sequence joins TRBV2 and TRBJ2-7; D perhaps matches TRBD1 (6 bases). CDR3 loop: CASSERQGSSYEQYF. The CDR3 nucleotides are TGTGCCAGCAGTGAGAGGCAGGGGAGCTCCTACGAGCAGTACTTC.